One and the same sample provided the 6 T cell receptor beta chains below, sequenced in a study of blood T cell repertoires in COVID-19. Sequencing was performed with immunoSEQ multiplex PCR; in TCRdb, only in-frame clones are kept and a portion is missing. The data hold 250,000 to 350,000 clones, with approximately 91% observed a single time. Material for sequencing was peripheral blood. The origin of the receptors is a woman aged 60-75 years with acute or convalescent COVID-19.

The CDR3 DNA reads TGTGCCAGCAGTTACGGTACAGTGAGCACAGATACGCAGTATTTT. This codes for CASSYGTVSTDTQYF. The chain carries TRBV6-2 or TRBV6-3 and TRBJ2-3; no clear D. Deletions cut 2 bases from V and 0 bases from J, with 9 bases between. CDR1 is MNHEY, CDR2 SVGEGT, per germline. This CDR3 has 15 amino acids.

V usage is TRBV30 and J usage is TRBJ1-3; 8 positions agree with TRBD1. After removal of 8 bases from V and 4 bases from J, the junction contained 16 bases not matched to a gene. Germline V gives CDR1 GTSNPN, CDR2 SVGIG (reference sequence). This CDR3 is built from 16 residues. The CDR3 spells CALGGGQATFGNTIYF. The CDR3 nucleotides are TGTGCCCTGGGTGGGGGACAGGCCACTTTCGGAAACACCATATATTTT.

The genes are TRBV6-2 or TRBV6-3 and TRBJ1-6; possible D gene TRBD1, 5 bases. Germline V lookup: CDR1 MNHEY, CDR2 SVGEGT. This CDR3 contains 16 residues. V dropped 2 bases and J dropped 0 bases, with 8 bases sitting between them. This CDR3 reads CASSYGASSYNSPLHF. The DNA of the CDR3 is TGTGCCAGCAGTTACGGGGCGAGCTCCTATAATTCACCCCTCCACTTT.

This clone was counted between two and nine times. V and J are TRBV30 and TRBJ1-1; no firm D call. The CDR3 covers 12 residues. The V end was cut by 0 bases, the J end by 3 bases, with 5 bases between. Germline V gene sequence: CDR1 GTSNPN, CDR2 SVGIG (reference sequence). Here the CDR3 DNA reads TGTGCCTGGAGTGTCGGTGACACTGAAGCTTTCTTT. It translates to CAWSVGDTEAFF.

This clone was detected only a few times. The J gene is TRBJ2-3, the V gene TRBV2; 10 bases are a match to TRBD2. V was clipped by 7 bases and J by 2 bases; unmatched bases: 3. CDR1 is SNHLY and CDR2 is FYNNEI in the germline V gene. The CDR3 contains 14 residues. CDR3 region: CASILAGNTDTQYF. The CDR3 nucleotides are TGTGCCAGCATACTAGCGGGAAACACAGATACGCAGTATTTT.

The chain is built from TRBV28 and TRBJ1-2, with D hard to call. CDR1 is MDHEN and CDR2 is SYDVKM in the germline V gene. V lost 4 bases and J 0 bases, leaving 12 bases between the germline ends. There are 15 residues in the CDR3. The CDR3 sequence: CASSSRFPANYGYTF. The DNA for the CDR3 is TGTGCCAGCAGTTCGAGGTTCCCAGCTAACTATGGCTACACCTTC.